The sequence of this T cell receptor beta chain was determined in a study of blood T cell repertoires in COVID-19. Study-level background: Spain, Italy and the United States supplied samples that represented acute and convalescent COVID-19.

Original analysis: It was from reference gene primer amplification that nucleated cell counts were estimated. The protocol was immunoSEQ multiplex PCR, while the TCRdb copy is restricted to in-frame clones and leaves out a portion. V and J calls and clone size are those listed in that table; D and trimming were worked out from the DNA. The sample holds 100,000 or so clones; around 90% are singletons and the top ten take 3% to 4.5%. The CDR3 has 15 amino acids. V lost 3 bases and J lost 4; bases outside the gene matches: 5. The germline V gene encodes CDR1 MNHEY and CDR2 SMNVEV (reference sequence). The sample taken for sequencing was peripheral blood. The source of this sequence is a woman in her forties or fifties in a cohort sampled during active COVID-19. This sequence joins TRBV27 and TRBJ2-3; 9 positions agree with TRBD1. In DNA, the CDR3 is TGTGCCAGCAGTTTGGGACAGGGTAATGCAGATACGCAGTATTTT. Translation gives CASSLGQGNADTQYF.